This T cell receptor (beta chain) was recovered during a study of OX40 agonist ivuxolimab in advanced cancers. About the study: The dose-escalation cohort had hepatocellular carcinoma, melanoma, renal cell or head and neck cancer. Past anti-PD-1, anti-PD-L1 or anti-CTLA-4 therapy was accepted, and approximately 40% had received some. General study results and limits: The antigens recognized by the expanded peripheral T cells, that is their antigen specificity, were not determined.

This table comes from immunoSEQ multiplex PCR, and its TCRdb copy is limited to in-frame clones, with some not included. The sample gives roughly 65,000 clones, over 80% of which show up once; 3% to 4.5% is in the top ten. The CDR3 has 19 amino acids. V trimming: 4 bases; J trimming: 5 bases; junction bases outside the gene matches: 20. The germline V gene encodes CDR1 SGDLS and CDR2 YYNGEE. A remark on this clone: Its cognate antigen is unknown.

The input for sequencing was CD4+ or CD8+ T cells sorted from blood, taken in a trial of the OX40 agonist ivuxolimab. This sequence was found in an adult with an advanced solid tumor such as melanoma, head and neck, liver or kidney cancer. V usage is TRBV9 and J usage is TRBJ2-5; 10 nucleotides align to TRBD1. The CDR3 coding sequence is TGTGCCAGCAGCCTTTCATCGACCCCGGGACAGGGGCCGAGGGAGACCCAGTACTTC. It codes for CASSLSSTPGQGPRETQYF. Based on the CDR3 plus reference TRBV9 and TRBJ2-5, the full variable domain is DSGVTQTPKHLITATGQRVTLRCSPRSGDLSVYWYQQSLDQGLQFLIQYYNGEERAKGNILERFSAQQFPDLHSELNLSSLELGDSALYFCASSLSSTPGQGPRETQYFGPGTRLLVL.